This TCR beta chain derives from a study of blood T cell repertoires in COVID-19. Produced via immunoSEQ multiplex PCR; TCRdb's table is partial and in-frame only. The sample includes fewer than 350,000 clones, 70% to 90% of them seen just once. Worth noting for this clone: Additional DNA sequences in this sample encode the identical CDR3.

For recovered donors of Cohort 3, there were two negative PCRs, clearance, or symptom resolution. CDR1 is MNHEY, CDR2 SVGAGI, per germline. V was shortened by 6 bases and J by 0 bases, with 8 bases between the two germline ends. This CDR3 spans 13 amino acids. The source of this sequence is a man aged 30 to 45 who had recovered from COVID-19. The chain links TRBV6-5 to TRBJ1-1; possibly TRBD1 for D (6 bases). The sample consisted of PBMCs or T cells enriched from blood (not recorded which). As DNA, the CDR3 is TGTGCCAGCAGGCGGACAGTGAACACTGAAGCTTTCTTT. The encoded protein is CASRRTVNTEAFF.